Included here is one T cell receptor (beta chain) sequence, with context. Its target is not known. V trimming: 1 base; J trimming: 4 bases; junction bases outside the gene matches: 5. The CDR3 has 16 amino acids. CDR1 and CDR2 from the germline V gene are LNHNV and YYDKDF (reference sequence). Each specimen consisted of about 1-11 million cryopreserved PBMC prior to extraction of DNA. Survey-level immunoSEQ v3.0 assays were run. Libraries were prepared by immunoSEQ multiplex PCR; TCRdb keeps only in-frame clonotypes and omits some of them. The sample lists tens of thousands of clones; about 96% were seen once. This sample was taken from a study of long-term antiretroviral therapy in people with HIV. Study conclusions and caveats: Pre-ART-expanded clones dominated the repertoire at all time points. Specimens of blood were obtained during about 2003 to 2017, possibly under older ART regimens.

The J gene is TRBJ2-2, the V gene TRBV15, with TRBD2 identical over 8 bases. The sample was unsorted PBMCs, taken 5.3 years after starting antiretroviral therapy. The TCR was taken from a man aged 25-40 years with HIV. CDR3 DNA: TGTGCCACCAGCAGAGGAAGCGGGAGCACCACCGGGGAGCTGTTTTTT. Protein product: CATSRGSGSTTGELFF. The variable domain in full, with the rest retrieved from reference TRBV15 and TRBJ2-2, is DAMVIQNPRYQVTQFGKPVTLSCSQTLNHNVMYWYQQKSSQAPKLLFHYYDKDFNNEADTPDNFQSRRPNTSFCFLDIRSPGLGDTAMYLCATSRGSGSTTGELFFGEGSRLTVL.